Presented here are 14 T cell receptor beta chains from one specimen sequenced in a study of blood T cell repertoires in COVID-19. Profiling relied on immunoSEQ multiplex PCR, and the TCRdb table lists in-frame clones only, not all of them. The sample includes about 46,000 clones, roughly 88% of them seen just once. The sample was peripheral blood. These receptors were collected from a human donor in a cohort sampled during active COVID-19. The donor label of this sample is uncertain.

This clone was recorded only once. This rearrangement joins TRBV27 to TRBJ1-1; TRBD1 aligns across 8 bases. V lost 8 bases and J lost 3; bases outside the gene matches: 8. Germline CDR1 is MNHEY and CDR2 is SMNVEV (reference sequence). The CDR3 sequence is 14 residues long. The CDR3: CASGIGQGHTEAFF. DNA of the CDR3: TGTGCCAGCGGCATCGGACAGGGACACACTGAAGCTTTCTTT.

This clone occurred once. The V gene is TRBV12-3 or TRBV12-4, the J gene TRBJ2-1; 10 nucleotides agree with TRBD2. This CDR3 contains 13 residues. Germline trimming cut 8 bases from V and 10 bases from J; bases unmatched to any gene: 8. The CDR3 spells CASGKAGGVEQFF. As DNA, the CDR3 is TGTGCCAGCGGCAAAGCGGGGGGGGTCGAGCAGTTCTTC.

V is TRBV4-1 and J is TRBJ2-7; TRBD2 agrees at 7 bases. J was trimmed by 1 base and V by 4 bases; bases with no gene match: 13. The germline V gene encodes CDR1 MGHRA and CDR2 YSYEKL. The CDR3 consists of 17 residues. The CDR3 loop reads CASSLGSGRGASYEQYF. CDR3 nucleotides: TGCGCCAGCAGCCTGGGGAGTGGGAGGGGCGCATCCTACGAGCAGTACTTC.

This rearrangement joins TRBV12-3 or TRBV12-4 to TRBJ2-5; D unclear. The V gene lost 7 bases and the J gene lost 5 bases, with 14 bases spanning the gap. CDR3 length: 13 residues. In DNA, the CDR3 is TGTGCCAGCACCCTCTCCCCCAGTGAGACCCAGTACTTC. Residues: CASTLSPSETQYF.

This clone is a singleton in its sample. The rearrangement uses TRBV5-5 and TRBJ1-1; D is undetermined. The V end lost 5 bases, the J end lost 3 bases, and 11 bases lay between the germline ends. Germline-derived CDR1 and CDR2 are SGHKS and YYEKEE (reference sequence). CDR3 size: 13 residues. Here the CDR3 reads CASSRIGDTEAFF. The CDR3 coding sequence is TGTGCCAGCAGTCGGATCGGGGACACTGAAGCTTTCTTT.

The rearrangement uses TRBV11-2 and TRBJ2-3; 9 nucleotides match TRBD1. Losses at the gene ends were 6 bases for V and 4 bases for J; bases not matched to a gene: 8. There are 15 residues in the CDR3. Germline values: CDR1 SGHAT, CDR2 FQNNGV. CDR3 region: CASSRQGVSADTQYF. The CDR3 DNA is TGTGCCAGCAGTCGACAGGGGGTTAGCGCAGATACGCAGTATTTT.

The CDR3 DNA follows: TGTGCCAGTAGTCGCGACAGGTCGAGTGGCTACACCTTC. The encoded protein is CASSRDRSSGYTF. The V and J genes are TRBV19 and TRBJ1-2; maybe TRBD1 (6 bases). V shed 5 bases and J shed 7 bases, with 14 bases lying between them. CDR1 is LNHDA, CDR2 SQIVND, per germline (reference sequence). There are 13 residues in the CDR3.

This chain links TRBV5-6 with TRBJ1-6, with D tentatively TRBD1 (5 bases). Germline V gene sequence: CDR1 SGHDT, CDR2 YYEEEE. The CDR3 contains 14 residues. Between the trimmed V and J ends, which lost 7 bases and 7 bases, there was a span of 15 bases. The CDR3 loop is CASSQTAANSPLHF. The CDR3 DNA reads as TGTGCCAGCTCTCAGACAGCCGCAAATTCACCCCTCCACTTT.

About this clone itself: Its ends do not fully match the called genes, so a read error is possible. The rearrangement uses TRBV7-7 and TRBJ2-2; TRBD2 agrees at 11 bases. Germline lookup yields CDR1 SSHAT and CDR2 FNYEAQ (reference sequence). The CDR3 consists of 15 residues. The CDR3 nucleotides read TGTGCTAGCAGCCCGGGACTAGCGGAAGGCGGGGAGCTGTTTTTT. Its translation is CASSPGLAEGGELFF.

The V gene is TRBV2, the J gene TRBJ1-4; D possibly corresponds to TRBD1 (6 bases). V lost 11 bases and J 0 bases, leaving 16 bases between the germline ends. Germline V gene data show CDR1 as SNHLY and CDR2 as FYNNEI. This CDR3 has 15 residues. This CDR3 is CACCPRTATNEKLFF. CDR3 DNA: TGTGCCTGTTGCCCTCGGACAGCAACTAATGAAAAACTGTTTTTT.

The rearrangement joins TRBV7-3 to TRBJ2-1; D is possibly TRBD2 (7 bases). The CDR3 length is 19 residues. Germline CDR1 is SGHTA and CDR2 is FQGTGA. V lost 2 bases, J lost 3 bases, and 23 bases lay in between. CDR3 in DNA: TGTGCCAGCAGCTTAGGGGGCGGCGGGAGCTCCCGATTCTACAATGAGCAGTTCTTC. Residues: CASSLGGGGSSRFYNEQFF.

Here the CDR3 reads CATEREVNEQYF. CDR3 coding DNA: TGTGCCACAGAGAGGGAGGTCAACGAGCAGTACTTC. The chain couples TRBV6-5 to TRBJ2-7, with D perhaps matching TRBD2 (6 bases). Germline lookup yields CDR1 MNHEY and CDR2 SVGAGI. The length of the CDR3 is 12 residues. Deletions cut 10 bases from V and 5 bases from J, with 15 bases between.

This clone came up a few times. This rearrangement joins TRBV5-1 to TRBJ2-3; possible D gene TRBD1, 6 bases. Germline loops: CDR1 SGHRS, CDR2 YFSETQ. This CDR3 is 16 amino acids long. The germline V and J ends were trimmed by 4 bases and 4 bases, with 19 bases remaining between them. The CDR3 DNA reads TGCGCCAGCAGCCGGTTGACACAGGGTTCGGCAGATACGCAGTATTTT. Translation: CASSRLTQGSADTQYF.

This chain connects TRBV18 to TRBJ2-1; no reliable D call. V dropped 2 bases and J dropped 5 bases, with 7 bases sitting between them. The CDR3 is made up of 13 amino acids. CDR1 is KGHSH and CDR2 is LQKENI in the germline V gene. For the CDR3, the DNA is TGTGCCAGCTCACCAGCAACGGACAATGAGCAGTTCTTC. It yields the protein CASSPATDNEQFF.